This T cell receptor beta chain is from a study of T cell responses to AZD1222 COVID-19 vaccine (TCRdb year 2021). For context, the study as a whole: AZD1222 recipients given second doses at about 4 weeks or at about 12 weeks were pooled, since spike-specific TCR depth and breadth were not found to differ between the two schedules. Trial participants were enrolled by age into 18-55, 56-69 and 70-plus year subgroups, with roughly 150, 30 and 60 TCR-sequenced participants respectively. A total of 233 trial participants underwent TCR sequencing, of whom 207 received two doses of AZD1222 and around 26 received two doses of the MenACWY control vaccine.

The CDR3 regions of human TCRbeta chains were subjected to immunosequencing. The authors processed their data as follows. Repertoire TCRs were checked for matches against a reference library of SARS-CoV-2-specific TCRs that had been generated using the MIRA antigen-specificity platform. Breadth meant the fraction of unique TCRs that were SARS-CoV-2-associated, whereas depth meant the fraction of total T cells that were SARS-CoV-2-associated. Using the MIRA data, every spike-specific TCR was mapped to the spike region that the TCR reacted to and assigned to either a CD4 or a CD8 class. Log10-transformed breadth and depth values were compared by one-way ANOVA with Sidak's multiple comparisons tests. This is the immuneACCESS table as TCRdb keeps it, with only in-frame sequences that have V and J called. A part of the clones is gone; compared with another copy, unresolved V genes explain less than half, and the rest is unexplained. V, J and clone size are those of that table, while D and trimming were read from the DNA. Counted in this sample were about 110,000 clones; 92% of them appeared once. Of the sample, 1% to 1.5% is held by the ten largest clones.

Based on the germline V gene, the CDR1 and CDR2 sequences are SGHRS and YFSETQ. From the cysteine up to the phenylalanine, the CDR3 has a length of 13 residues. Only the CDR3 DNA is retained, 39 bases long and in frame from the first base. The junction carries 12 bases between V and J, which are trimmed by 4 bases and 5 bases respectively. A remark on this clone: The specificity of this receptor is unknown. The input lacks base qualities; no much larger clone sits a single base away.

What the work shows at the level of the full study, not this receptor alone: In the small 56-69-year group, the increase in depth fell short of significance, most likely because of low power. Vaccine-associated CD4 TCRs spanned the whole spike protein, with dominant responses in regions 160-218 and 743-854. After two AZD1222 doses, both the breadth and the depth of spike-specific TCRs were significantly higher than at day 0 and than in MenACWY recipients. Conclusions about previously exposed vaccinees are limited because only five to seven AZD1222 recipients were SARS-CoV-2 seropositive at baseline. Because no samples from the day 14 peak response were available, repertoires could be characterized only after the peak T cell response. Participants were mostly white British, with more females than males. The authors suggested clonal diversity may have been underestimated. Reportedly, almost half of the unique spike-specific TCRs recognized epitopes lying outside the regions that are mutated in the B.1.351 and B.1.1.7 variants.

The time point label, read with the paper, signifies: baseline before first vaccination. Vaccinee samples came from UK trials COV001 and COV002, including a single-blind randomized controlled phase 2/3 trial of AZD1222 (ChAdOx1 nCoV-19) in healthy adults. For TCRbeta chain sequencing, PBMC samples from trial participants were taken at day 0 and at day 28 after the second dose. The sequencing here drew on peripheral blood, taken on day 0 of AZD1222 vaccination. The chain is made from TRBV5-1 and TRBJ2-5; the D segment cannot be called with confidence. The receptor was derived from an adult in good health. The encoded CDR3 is CASSQAVGETQYF. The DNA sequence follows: TGCGCCAGCAGCCAGGCAGTGGGGGAGACCCAGTACTTC.